The 19 T cell receptor beta chains below were found in one sample sequenced in a study of cytomegalovirus exposure and HLA in healthy donors. 13 Jbeta primers and 60 Vbeta primers were used for the PCR. The table came from immunoSEQ multiplex PCR; TCRdb's copy has only in-frame clones and leaves some out. The data hold more than 85,000 clones, with around three quarters observed a single time. Sequencing was done on a sample of PBMCs. The receptors stem from a woman in her forties or fifties in good health and CMV-seropositive.

CDR3 sequence (DNA): TGCAGTGCTCAAAACAATGAGCAGTTCTTC. Protein: CSAQNNEQFF. This chain links TRBV20-1 with TRBJ2-1; D is unresolved. The CDR3 loop spans 10 amino acids. V was shortened by 5 bases and J by 5 bases, with 4 bases between the two germline ends. Germline V gene data show CDR1 as DFQATT and CDR2 as SNEGSKA (reference sequence).

This clone was recorded a few times. The CDR3 loop is CASSPGSGQETQYF. In DNA, the CDR3 is TGTGCCAGTAGTCCCGGGTCCGGCCAAGAGACCCAGTACTTC. The V gene is TRBV19, the J gene TRBJ2-5; the D is unclear. Trimming removed 5 bases at V and 1 base at J, with 11 bases between. The CDR3 runs to 14 residues. Looked up from germline, CDR1 is LNHDA and CDR2 is SQIVND (reference sequence).

The chain combines TRBV5-4 with TRBJ1-2; 7 nucleotides align to TRBD1. Germline CDR1 reads SGHNT; CDR2 reads YYREEE (reference sequence). The CDR3 sequence is 15 residues long. V lost 9 bases and J lost 3; bases outside the gene matches: 14. Here the CDR3 DNA reads TGTGCCACCCGAAACCTGACAGGGATTGACTATGGCTACACCTTC. This translates into CATRNLTGIDYGYTF.

V gene TRBV29-1 combines with J gene TRBJ2-3, with 14 bases lining up with TRBD2. The CDR3 covers 15 residues. Germline loops: CDR1 SQVTM, CDR2 ANQGSEA. Unmatched junction bases numbered 7, after V lost 7 bases and J lost 4 bases. CDR3 sequence: CSGGTSGSLADTQYF. As DNA, the CDR3 is TGCAGCGGAGGGACTAGCGGGAGTCTGGCAGATACGCAGTATTTT.

The J gene is TRBJ2-3, the V gene TRBV5-4, with 7 bases fitting TRBD2. After removal of 4 bases from V and 0 bases from J, the junction contained 5 bases not matched to a gene. This CDR3 has 15 residues. CDR1 is SGHNT and CDR2 is YYREEE in the germline V gene (reference sequence). The DNA for the CDR3 is TGTGCCAGCAGCCTGAGCGGGGTCAGCACAGATACGCAGTATTTT. Translating it yields CASSLSGVSTDTQYF.

J is TRBJ2-3 and V is TRBV29-1; D uncertain. The CDR3 loop spans 12 amino acids. The V end lost 3 bases, the J end lost 1 base, and 5 bases lay between the germline ends. Germline CDR1 is SQVTM and CDR2 is ANQGSEA. The CDR3 bases are TGCAGCGTTGACGAGGGCACAGATACGCAGTATTTT. Encoded protein: CSVDEGTDTQYF.

The chain couples TRBV6-5 to TRBJ2-7, with no clear D. The CDR3 runs to 13 residues. Germline-derived CDR1 and CDR2 are MNHEY and SVGAGI. Trimming cost V 2 bases and J 7 bases, with 12 bases left between them. The DNA of the CDR3 is TGTGCCAGCAGTTACGAACCGCTCGAGGAGCAGTACTTC. Its translation: CASSYEPLEEQYF.

The gene calls are TRBV6-5 and TRBJ1-2; D not resolved. The CDR3 has 13 residues. The germline gives CDR1 MNHEY, CDR2 SVGAGI. Trimming shortened V by 8 bases and J by 6 bases, and 16 bases separated the two germline ends. DNA of the CDR3: TGTGCCAGCTCAGGTCCAGAAAAACATGGCTACACCTTC. This codes for CASSGPEKHGYTF.

The chain recombines TRBV9 with TRBJ1-6, with 8 nucleotides matching TRBD1. The J segment lost 5 bases and the V segment lost 4 bases, leaving 5 bases of the junction unmatched. The CDR3 contains 15 residues. Germline CDR1 reads SGDLS; CDR2 reads YYNGEE. Written as DNA, the CDR3 is TGTGCCAGCAGCCCCAGGACAGGGCATAATTCACCCCTCCACTTT. Translated, it gives CASSPRTGHNSPLHF. The whole variable domain, filled in from reference TRBV9 and TRBJ1-6, reads DSGVTQTPKHLITATGQRVTLRCSPRSGDLSVYWYQQSLDQGLQFLIQYYNGEERAKGNILERFSAQQFPDLHSELNLSSLELGDSALYFCASSPRTGHNSPLHFGNGTRLTVT.

The chain couples TRBV11-2 to TRBJ1-2; D may be TRBD1 (6 bases). This CDR3 contains 16 residues. The ends were cut back, 0 bases at V and 4 bases at J, with 15 bases in the middle. CDR1 and CDR2 from the germline V gene are SGHAT and FQNNGV. The CDR3 region has the DNA TGTGCCAGCAGCTTAGACCCGACAGGAGGTACCTATGGCTACACCTTC. Its protein is CASSLDPTGGTYGYTF.

This clone has only a few counts. The chain uses TRBV5-1 and TRBJ1-1, with 8 bases identical to TRBD1. The CDR3 loop spans 15 amino acids. Germline trimming cut 2 bases from V and 7 bases from J; bases unmatched to any gene: 10. Germline V gives CDR1 SGHRS, CDR2 YFSETQ. The CDR3 spells CASSFGQGAGGEAFF. The DNA of the CDR3 is TGCGCCAGCAGCTTTGGTCAGGGGGCAGGCGGTGAAGCTTTCTTT.

This clone was counted a single time. The chain employs TRBV6-6 and TRBJ2-7; possibly TRBD2 for D (6 bases). Germline V lookup: CDR1 MNHNY, CDR2 SVGAGI (reference sequence). Between the trimmed V and J ends, which lost 6 bases and 12 bases, there was a span of 18 bases. The CDR3 runs 12 residues. The CDR3 sequence: CASSRAEGLAYF. Written as DNA, the CDR3 is TGTGCCAGCAGCCGAGCGGAGGGCCTAGCGTACTTC.

V and J are TRBV11-2 and TRBJ2-7, with D unresolved. Trimming took 5 bases from V and 1 from J, leaving 6 bases between them. Germline CDR1 SGHAT, CDR2 FQNNGV. The CDR3 length is 12 residues. DNA for the CDR3: TGTGCCAGCAGCCCCCCTTCCTACGAGCAGTACTTC. This sequence encodes CASSPPSYEQYF.

This clone was observed a handful of times. The J gene is TRBJ2-3, the V gene TRBV6-1, with unresolved D. The V end lost 6 bases, the J end lost 4 bases, and 11 bases lay between the germline ends. CDR3 size: 13 residues. From germline, CDR1 is MNHNS and CDR2 SASEGT. CDR3 bases: TGTGCCAGCAGCGTTCAGCAGGCAGATACGCAGTATTTT. This codes for CASSVQQADTQYF.

The V call is TRBV5-1, the J call TRBJ2-1; 15 nucleotides match TRBD2. Germline V gene lookup returns CDR1 SGHRS and CDR2 YFSETQ. Trimming removed 1 base from V and 5 bases from J; junction bases left unmatched: 4. This CDR3 region has 17 residues. In DNA, the CDR3 is TGCGCCAGCAGCTTGAGGACTAGCGGGAGGGGCCACAATGAGCAGTTCTTC. As protein: CASSLRTSGRGHNEQFF.

V usage is TRBV5-5 and J usage is TRBJ1-2; D might be TRBD1 (5 bases). Germline V lookup: CDR1 SGHKS, CDR2 YYEKEE (reference sequence). This CDR3 region has 14 residues. Trimming removed 1 base at V and 3 bases at J, with 10 bases between. As DNA, the CDR3 is TGTGCCAGCAGCTTGCTCGGGGGTGACTATGGCTACACCTTC. It translates to CASSLLGGDYGYTF. The variable domain in full, with the rest retrieved from reference TRBV5-5 and TRBJ1-2, is DAGVTQSPTHLIKTRGQQVTLRCSPISGHKSVSWYQQVLGQGPQFIFQYYEKEERGRGNFPDRFSARQFPNYSSELNVNALLLGDSALYLCASSLLGGDYGYTFGSGTRLTVV.

To note about this clone: One end of the junction varies from germline; a read error may be responsible. The sample carries other DNA sequences with the same CDR3. The chain recombines TRBV7-9 with TRBJ1-2; 7 bases are a match to TRBD1. CDR1 SEHNR and CDR2 FQNEAQ come from the germline V gene (reference sequence). The CDR3 spans 13 residues. The CDR3 coding sequence is TGCGCCAGCAGCGGGGACAGCCTATATGGCTACACCTTC. Translated, it gives CASSGDSLYGYTF.

The genes are TRBV27 and TRBJ1-2; D might be TRBD1 (5 bases). This CDR3 is 16 amino acids long. The germline CDR1 and CDR2 sequences are MNHEY and SMNVEV (reference sequence). V was trimmed by 0 bases and J by 2 bases, leaving 13 bases between them. The CDR3 DNA reads TGTGCCAGCAGTTTATCCTTCAGGGCCCCGAACTATGGCTACACCTTC. This gives the protein CASSLSFRAPNYGYTF.

The rearrangement joins TRBV4-2 to TRBJ2-7, with D uncertain. Trimming removed 0 bases from V and 5 bases from J, with 5 bases in between. CDR1 and CDR2 from the germline V gene are LGHNA and YNFKEQ. CDR3 length: 12 amino acids. Here the CDR3 reads CASSQDLHEQYF. The CDR3 nucleotides read TGTGCCAGCAGCCAAGATCTCCACGAGCAGTACTTC.